The clone carrying this T cell receptor (beta chain) was seen a handful of times. Alongside a J-beta primer mix, a sample-barcoded 5' primer served in a second PCR lasting about 7 to 11 cycles. TCRdb re-called the 5' RACE reads through MiXCR, storing one row per CDR3 protein. The profile shows around 1,500,000 distinct CDR3 sequences, about 28% of them singletons. This specimen belongs to a study of blood T cells in healthy people across ages. Study-level information: Researchers report that template switching captured about one barcoded beta molecule per two T cells.

This CDR3 is 12 amino acids long. CDR1 and CDR2 from the germline V gene are SQVTM and ANQGSEA. V was clipped by 8 bases and J by 5 bases; unmatched bases: 7. The TCR sequence derives from a woman between 25 and 40 years old in good health. The sequenced sample was blood. V is TRBV29-1 and J is TRBJ1-2, with 8 nucleotides matching TRBD1. The CDR3 loop reads CSSTGGGYGYTF. Here the CDR3 DNA reads TGCAGCTCCACAGGGGGAGGGTATGGCTACACCTTC.